The 32 T cell receptor beta chains below come from one sample, sequenced in a study of blood T cell repertoires in COVID-19. The data were produced by immunoSEQ multiplex PCR, yet TCRdb's version contains in-frame clones alone and is incomplete. The sample yields 360,000 or so clones, about 90% seen once. The sequencing input was PBMCs or T cells enriched from blood (not recorded which). These receptors originate from a woman between 25 and 40 years old who had recovered from COVID-19.

V gene TRBV27 combines with J gene TRBJ1-3; D perhaps matches TRBD1 (6 bases). Germline values: CDR1 MNHEY, CDR2 SMNVEV (reference sequence). The V end lost 3 bases, the J end lost 2 bases, and 11 bases lay between the germline ends. CDR3 length equals 15 residues. The CDR3 loop reads CASSFRGSPGNTIYF. For the CDR3, the DNA is TGTGCCAGCAGTTTCAGGGGTTCTCCTGGAAACACCATATATTTT.

V usage is TRBV5-1 and J usage is TRBJ2-3, with 7 bases lining up with TRBD2. V lost 6 bases to trimming and J lost 0 bases; unmatched junction nucleotides: 4. The V gene's germline CDR1 is SGHRS and CDR2 YFSETQ. The CDR3 contains 14 residues. The DNA of the CDR3 is TGCGCCAGCATGAGCGGGGCTAGCACAGATACGCAGTATTTT. The encoded protein is CASMSGASTDTQYF. Combining the CDR3 with reference TRBV5-1 and TRBJ2-3 gives the whole variable domain KAGVTQTPRYLIKTRGQQVTLSCSPISGHRSVSWYQQTPGQGLQFLFEYFSETQRNKGNFPGRFSGRQFSNSRSEMNVSTLELGDSALYLCASMSGASTDTQYFGPGTRLTVL.

The rearrangement joins TRBV7-2 to TRBJ2-5, with a tentative D call TRBD2 (5 bases). This CDR3 has 15 amino acids. Germline V CDR1 and CDR2: SGHTA, FQGNSA. The germline V and J ends were trimmed by 2 bases and 5 bases, with 15 bases remaining between them. CDR3 sequence reads: CASSLMGHTGETQYF. In nucleotides, the CDR3 is TGTGCCAGCAGCTTAATGGGTCACACGGGGGAGACCCAGTACTTC.

The chain links TRBV2 to TRBJ2-7; tentatively, D is TRBD1 (6 bases). V was shortened by 6 bases and J by 6 bases, with 21 bases between the two germline ends. This CDR3 comprises 15 residues. CDR1 is SNHLY and CDR2 is FYNNEI in the germline V gene. The CDR3 loop reads CASSWGTGMQGEQYF. In DNA form, the CDR3 reads TGTGCCAGCAGCTGGGGTACAGGGATGCAGGGCGAGCAGTACTTC. Full variable domain (missing parts from reference TRBV2 and TRBJ2-7): EPEVTQTPSHQVTQMGQEVILRCVPISNHLYFYWYRQILGQKVEFLVSFYNNEISEKSEIFDDQFSVERPDGSNFTLKIRSTKLEDSAMYFCASSWGTGMQGEQYFGPGTRLTVT.

This clone was detected only a few times. The junction departs from germline at one end; a sequencing error may be responsible. The J gene is TRBJ1-3, the V gene TRBV7-7, with TRBD1 matching over 9 bases. This CDR3 comprises 15 residues. CDR1 is SSHAT, CDR2 FNYEAQ, per germline (reference sequence). CDR3 in amino acids: CASSAGTGSGNTIYF. In nucleotides, the CDR3 is TGTGCTAGCAGCGCCGGGACAGGGAGTGGAAACACCATATATTTT.

V and J are TRBV9 and TRBJ2-3; TRBD1 might be the D (5 bases). The CDR3 contains 15 residues. Germline loops: CDR1 SGDLS, CDR2 YYNGEE. Deletions cut 4 bases from V and 0 bases from J, with 12 bases between. Here the CDR3 reads CASSRRGPSTDTQYF. CDR3 DNA: TGTGCCAGCAGCCGTAGGGGTCCTAGCACAGATACGCAGTATTTT. Filled out from reference TRBV9 and TRBJ2-3, the complete variable domain reads DSGVTQTPKHLITATGQRVTLRCSPRSGDLSVYWYQQSLDQGLQFLIQYYNGEERAKGNILERFSAQQFPDLHSELNLSSLELGDSALYFCASSRRGPSTDTQYFGPGTRLTVL.

The rearrangement uses TRBV29-1 and TRBJ2-2; weak D call: TRBD2 (6 bases). Trimming cost V 6 bases and J 3 bases, with 23 bases left between them. The germline V gene has CDR1 SQVTM and CDR2 ANQGSEA. The CDR3 contains 17 residues. The CDR3 bases are TGCAGCGTCTTCATACCGGGACTCCCAATGGACACCGGGGAGCTGTTTTTT. Protein sequence: CSVFIPGLPMDTGELFF.

The gene calls are TRBV12-3 or TRBV12-4 and TRBJ1-1, with unresolved D. The CDR3 runs 12 residues. V was cut by 4 bases and J by 10 bases, with 13 bases left in between. This chain's CDR3 is CASSSPVGRAFF. The CDR3 DNA is TGTGCCAGCAGTTCTCCAGTTGGGAGAGCTTTCTTT.

The chain recombines TRBV18 with TRBJ1-6; possibly TRBD1 for D (6 bases). Germline CDR1 and CDR2: KGHSH and LQKENI. The CDR3 has 13 amino acids. V lost 3 bases, J lost 8 bases, and 8 bases lay in between. The CDR3 DNA follows: TGTGCCAGCTCACCGTCAGGGGATTCACCCCTCCACTTT. Translating it yields CASSPSGDSPLHF.

V and J are TRBV29-1 and TRBJ1-2; 7 bases match TRBD1. With V trimmed by 0 bases and J by 8 bases, 6 bases remained unmatched. Germline V lookup: CDR1 SQVTM, CDR2 ANQGSEA. The CDR3 is 13 residues long. DNA for the CDR3: TGCAGCGTTGAAGATCCCCAGACAGGGGGCTACACCTTC. It encodes CSVEDPQTGGYTF.

The DNA of the CDR3 is TGTGCCAGCAAGTCTAGCGGGGACAATGAGCAGTTCTTC. This codes for CASKSSGDNEQFF. The chain has TRBV12-3 or TRBV12-4 and TRBJ2-1, with 9 nucleotides matching TRBD2. V lost 7 bases to trimming and J lost 5 bases; unmatched junction nucleotides: 3. There are 13 residues in the CDR3.

The chain couples TRBV6-5 to TRBJ1-2; 8 bases match TRBD1. The CDR3 spans 12 residues. Germline V gene data show CDR1 as MNHEY and CDR2 as SVGAGI. The V segment lost 6 bases and the J segment 5 bases; nucleotides outside the gene matches: 2. CDR3 sequence: CASSRTGYGYTF. The CDR3 bases are TGTGCCAGCAGCCGGACAGGGTATGGCTACACCTTC.

DNA for the CDR3: TGTGCCACCAGTGATCCAGGCGGGAGTGAGCAGTTCTTC. Translation: CATSDPGGSEQFF. V usage is TRBV24-1 and J usage is TRBJ2-1; 7 bases are shared with TRBD2. The CDR3 contains 13 residues. V gave up 3 bases and J gave up 9 bases; unmatched junction bases: 4. The V gene's germline CDR1 is KGHDR and CDR2 SFDVKD.

V usage is TRBV5-6 and J usage is TRBJ2-5, with TRBD2 matching 7 bases. Trimming removed 0 bases from V and 2 bases from J; junction bases left unmatched: 1. Germline V lookup: CDR1 SGHDT, CDR2 YYEEEE. There are 14 residues in the CDR3. The CDR3 DNA follows: TGTGCCAGCAGCTTGGGGACTAGACAAGAGACCCAGTACTTC. It is translated as CASSLGTRQETQYF.

The chain joins TRBV27 to TRBJ1-3, with D perhaps TRBD1 (6 bases). Germline loops: CDR1 MNHEY, CDR2 SMNVEV (reference sequence). The length of the CDR3 is 15 residues. The germline V and J ends were trimmed by 4 bases and 3 bases, with 13 bases remaining between them. CDR3 in DNA: TGTGCCAGCAGTTCTTCACCGACAGGTGGAAACACCATATATTTT. Its protein is CASSSSPTGGNTIYF.

The chain couples TRBV7-9 to TRBJ2-7; TRBD2 aligns across 10 bases. Germline assignment: CDR1 SEHNR and CDR2 FQNEAQ (reference sequence). V lost 1 base, J lost 9 bases, and 21 bases stayed unmatched. The CDR3 spans 19 residues. CDR3 loop: CASSLDLASGGPFAVVQYF. CDR3 in DNA: TGTGCCAGCAGCTTAGATCTGGCTAGCGGGGGCCCCTTCGCAGTGGTGCAGTACTTC.

The CDR3, as DNA: TGCGCCAGCAGCCGGGTCGATGAGCAGTTCTTC. Its protein product is CASSRVDEQFF. The gene calls are TRBV5-1 and TRBJ2-1; D gene ambiguous. Germline V gene sequence: CDR1 SGHRS, CDR2 YFSETQ. There are 11 residues in the CDR3. Trimming removed 4 bases from V and 8 bases from J, with 7 bases in between. The whole variable domain, remainder taken from reference TRBV5-1 and TRBJ2-1, is KAGVTQTPRYLIKTRGQQVTLSCSPISGHRSVSWYQQTPGQGLQFLFEYFSETQRNKGNFPGRFSGRQFSNSRSEMNVSTLELGDSALYLCASSRVDEQFFGPGTRLTVL.

The table lists this clone with a count of one. The J gene is TRBJ1-5, the V gene TRBV27; no firm D call. The germline V gene encodes CDR1 MNHEY and CDR2 SMNVEV (reference sequence). Trimming took 7 bases from V and 1 from J, leaving 11 bases between them. CDR3 length: 14 amino acids. The CDR3, as DNA: TGTGCCAGCAATTCCCTCCCCAGCAATCAGCCCCAGCATTTT. This codes for CASNSLPSNQPQHF.

The rearrangement links TRBV3-1 (or the pseudogene TRBV3-2) to TRBJ2-4; the D gene is possibly TRBD1 (6 bases). Germline CDR1 and CDR2: LGHDT and YNNKEL (reference sequence). This CDR3 contains 13 residues. V was cut by 4 bases and J by 4 bases, with 8 bases left in between. This CDR3 is CASSLDRKNIQYF. CDR3 coding DNA: TGTGCCAGCAGCCTAGACAGGAAAAACATTCAGTACTTC.

The chain employs TRBV10-3 and TRBJ1-1; D possibly corresponds to TRBD1 (6 bases). This CDR3 is 16 amino acids long. Germline assignment: CDR1 ENHRY and CDR2 SYGVKD. Trimming shortened V by 6 bases and J by 0 bases, and 17 bases separated the two germline ends. CDR3 DNA sequence: TGTGCCATCAGGGGGGCAGGCAGCAGGGTGAACACTGAAGCTTTCTTT. This codes for CAIRGAGSRVNTEAFF.

The gene calls are TRBV9 and TRBJ1-1, with 7 bases aligning to TRBD1. The V gene's germline CDR1 is SGDLS and CDR2 YYNGEE. V gave up 0 bases and J gave up 5 bases; unmatched junction bases: 10. There are 16 residues in the CDR3. The CDR3: CASSVAGKGARTEAFF. CDR3 nucleotides: TGTGCCAGCAGCGTAGCGGGAAAGGGGGCACGGACTGAAGCTTTCTTT. The full variable domain, its missing parts supplied by reference TRBV9 and TRBJ1-1, is DSGVTQTPKHLITATGQRVTLRCSPRSGDLSVYWYQQSLDQGLQFLIQYYNGEERAKGNILERFSAQQFPDLHSELNLSSLELGDSALYFCASSVAGKGARTEAFFGQGTRLTVV.

The rearrangement uses TRBV29-1 and TRBJ1-1, with TRBD1 as a possible D gene (5 bases). The CDR3 loop spans 13 amino acids. V dropped 4 bases and J dropped 0 bases, with 9 bases sitting between them. From germline, CDR1 is SQVTM and CDR2 ANQGSEA. Here the CDR3 reads CSVVGQMNTEAFF. For the CDR3, the DNA is TGCAGCGTTGTTGGACAAATGAACACTGAAGCTTTCTTT.

The V and J genes are TRBV19 and TRBJ2-1; 8 positions match TRBD2. The germline V gene has CDR1 LNHDA and CDR2 SQIVND (reference sequence). After removal of 6 bases from V and 7 bases from J, the junction contained 14 bases not matched to a gene. The length of the CDR3 is 16 residues. CDR3 DNA: TGTGCCAGTAGCATGGGCGGTGCGGGAGGTCGAAATGAGCAGTTCTTC. It encodes CASSMGGAGGRNEQFF.

The chain carries TRBV28 and TRBJ1-2; tentatively, D is TRBD1 (6 bases). The CDR3 runs 15 residues. The germline V and J ends were trimmed by 5 bases and 3 bases, with 16 bases remaining between them. Germline V gene lookup returns CDR1 MDHEN and CDR2 SYDVKM. The CDR3 region has the DNA TGTGCCAGCAGTCCCGCGGGAGCAGGGGACTATGGCTACACCTTC. It is translated as CASSPAGAGDYGYTF.

This clone appeared a single time. The V gene is TRBV7-9, the J gene TRBJ2-1; 8 bases match TRBD2. Germline V gene lookup returns CDR1 SEHNR and CDR2 FQNEAQ (reference sequence). The CDR3 is made up of 19 amino acids. V lost 1 base, J lost 1 base, and 12 bases stayed unmatched. The CDR3 DNA reads as TGTGCCAGCAGCTTAGGAACGGGTCGGGAGGGGTCGTCCTACAATGAGCAGTTCTTC. Its translation is CASSLGTGREGSSYNEQFF.

The chain combines TRBV28 with TRBJ2-7, with D possibly TRBD2 on 5 matching bases. The CDR3 sequence is 15 residues long. The germline gives CDR1 MDHEN, CDR2 SYDVKM. The ends were cut back, 4 bases at V and 3 bases at J, with 16 bases in the middle. For the CDR3, the DNA is TGTGCCAGCAGTTCCCCCCGTGACGGGAACTACGAGCAGTACTTC. Translated, it gives CASSSPRDGNYEQYF.

The rearrangement uses TRBV19 and TRBJ1-5; D gene ambiguous. This CDR3 has 17 amino acids. V dropped 3 bases and J dropped 0 bases, with 15 bases sitting between them. Germline assignment: CDR1 LNHDA and CDR2 SQIVND (reference sequence). The CDR3 sequence is CASSIGRLLISNQPQHF. CDR3 sequence (DNA): TGTGCCAGTAGTATTGGCAGGCTACTTATTAGCAATCAGCCCCAGCATTTT.

J is TRBJ2-2 and V is TRBV10-1; 12 positions match TRBD2. Trimming cost V 4 bases and J 6 bases; bases outside gene matches: 3. Germline CDR1 is WNHNN and CDR2 is SYGVQD (reference sequence). The CDR3 consists of 15 residues. CDR3 coding DNA: TGCGCCAGCAGTGCGGCTAGCGGGGGGGCCGGGGAGCTGTTTTTT. It codes for CASSAASGGAGELFF.

V is TRBV19 and J is TRBJ2-1; D is perhaps TRBD1 (6 bases). This CDR3 spans 14 amino acids. The germline V and J ends were trimmed by 3 bases and 3 bases, with 9 bases remaining between them. The germline V gene has CDR1 LNHDA and CDR2 SQIVND (reference sequence). CDR3: CASSIQGIYNEQFF. The CDR3 DNA is TGTGCCAGTAGTATCCAGGGGATCTACAATGAGCAGTTCTTC.

This chain uses TRBV7-9 with TRBJ2-3; 7 bases line up with TRBD2. The ends lost 2 bases at V and 1 base at J; junction bases unmatched: 9. CDR3 length equals 17 residues. Germline V CDR1 and CDR2: SEHNR, FQNEAQ (reference sequence). In DNA, the CDR3 is TGTGCCAGCAGCTTAAGAGCAGCGGGGCGGGGCACAGATACGCAGTATTTT. It translates to CASSLRAAGRGTDTQYF.

In its sample, this clone was seen a few times. The chain has TRBV18 and TRBJ2-2, with TRBD2 identical over 9 bases. Losses at the gene ends were 3 bases for V and 4 bases for J; bases not matched to a gene: 9. The CDR3 runs to 17 residues. Germline V gene lookup returns CDR1 KGHSH and CDR2 LQKENI. As DNA, the CDR3 is TGTGCCAGCTCACCTCTATTAGCGGGAGCTGGCACCGGGGAGCTGTTTTTT. Residues: CASSPLLAGAGTGELFF.

V is TRBV25-1 and J is TRBJ2-7; 9 bases map to TRBD1. The CDR3 extends over 14 amino acids. V gave up 10 bases and J gave up 2 bases; unmatched junction bases: 9. CDR1 is MGHDK, CDR2 SYGVNS, per germline. CDR3 in DNA: TGTGCCACCAAACGGGACAGGGCCCCCTACGAGCAGTACTTC. Its translation: CATKRDRAPYEQYF.